The clone carrying this TCR beta chain was counted ten times or more. The target antigen is unknown. The entry originates in a study of breast tumors, draining lymph nodes, adjacent tissues. Points from the study as a whole: Tumor TCR diversity was below lymph nodes but above nontumor tissue.

The lymph nodes were axillary draining lymph nodes from breast cancer patients. This CDR3 contains 14 residues. Trimming at V came to 7 bases and at J to 0 bases, leaving 3 bases not matched to a gene. TCRdb reanalysed the multiplex PCR reads using MiXCR and keeps one entry per CDR3 protein. The data show under 85,000 distinct CDR3 sequences, about 21% seen once. The source of this sequence is a female donor with breast cancer. Some clones in this sample may be carry-over from other donors' samples. This chain uses TRBV12-3 or TRBV12-4 with TRBJ1-2, with 9 bases fitting TRBD1. The sequenced material came from axillary lymph node tissue. CDR3 DNA sequence: TGTGCCAGCATCAGGACAGGGGCTAACTATGGCTACACCTTC. Its protein is CASIRTGANYGYTF.